Listed below are T cell receptor beta chains from one sample, sequenced in a study of T cells in Graves' hyperthyroidism and ophthalmopathy. Each CDR3 protein gets one entry after TCRdb re-called the multiplex PCR reads with MiXCR. The sample holds about 26,000 distinct CDR3 sequences; around 40% are singletons and the top ten take about 9.4%. The sequencing input was blood. Receptors were obtained from a woman in her twenties or thirties with Graves' hyperthyroidism. Each CDR3 is given with its conserved first and last residue. D genes are given only for firm matches. Expanded clones are given a class, and other clones once, few, many or no size at all.

j_gene: TRBJ2-1; v_gene: TRBV5-6; abundance: many; d_gene: .; len: 13; CDR3nt: TGTGCCAGCAGCTTGGGGGGCCACAATGAGCAGTTCTTC; CDR3aa: CASSLGGHNEQFF
j_gene: TRBJ2-3; v_gene: TRBV7-2; abundance: .; d_gene: .; len: 15; CDR3nt: TGTGCCAGCAGCTTAGTCTCCCCCTGGGCAGATACGCAGTATTTT; CDR3aa: CASSLVSPWADTQYF
j_gene: TRBJ2-1; v_gene: TRBV15; abundance: .; d_gene: .; len: 18; CDR3nt: TGTGCCACCAGCAGAGATCAAGTCACGATAGCAGGGGTCAATGAGCAGTTCTTC; CDR3aa: CATSRDQVTIAGVNEQFF
j_gene: TRBJ1-2; v_gene: TRBV7-9; abundance: many; d_gene: .; len: 13; CDR3nt: TGTGCCAGCACTAAGCAGGGTGTAGATGGCTACACCTTC; CDR3aa: CASTKQGVDGYTF
j_gene: TRBJ2-1; v_gene: TRBV6-1; abundance: many; d_gene: .; len: 13; CDR3nt: TGTGCCAGCAGTGAGTACAGCCTAAATGAGCAGTTCTTC; CDR3aa: CASSEYSLNEQFF
j_gene: TRBJ2-1; v_gene: TRBV4-1; abundance: many; d_gene: TRBD2; len: 17; CDR3nt: TGCGCCAGCAGCTCTAACCCACTAGCGGGAGAGGGGAATGAGCAGTTCTTC; CDR3aa: CASSSNPLAGEGNEQFF
j_gene: TRBJ1-6; v_gene: TRBV5-1; abundance: .; d_gene: .; len: 15; CDR3nt: TGCGCCAGCAGCTCAGATGGGGCAGGGGAATCACCCCTCCACTTT; CDR3aa: CASSSDGAGESPLHF
j_gene: TRBJ2-1; v_gene: TRBV25-1; abundance: once; d_gene: .; len: 14; CDR3nt: TGTGCCAGCAGGCCCCGACAGGGAGGGAATGAGCAGTTCTTC; CDR3aa: CASRPRQGGNEQFF
j_gene: TRBJ1-1; v_gene: TRBV7-8; abundance: medium-sized; d_gene: .; len: 14; CDR3nt: TGTGCCAGCAGCTTAGCCAGGGAATACACTGAAGCTTTCTTT; CDR3aa: CASSLAREYTEAFF
j_gene: TRBJ1-2; v_gene: TRBV28; abundance: .; d_gene: .; len: 15; CDR3nt: TGTGCCAGCAGTTTCACAGGGACACCTAACTATGGCTACACCTTC; CDR3aa: CASSFTGTPNYGYTF